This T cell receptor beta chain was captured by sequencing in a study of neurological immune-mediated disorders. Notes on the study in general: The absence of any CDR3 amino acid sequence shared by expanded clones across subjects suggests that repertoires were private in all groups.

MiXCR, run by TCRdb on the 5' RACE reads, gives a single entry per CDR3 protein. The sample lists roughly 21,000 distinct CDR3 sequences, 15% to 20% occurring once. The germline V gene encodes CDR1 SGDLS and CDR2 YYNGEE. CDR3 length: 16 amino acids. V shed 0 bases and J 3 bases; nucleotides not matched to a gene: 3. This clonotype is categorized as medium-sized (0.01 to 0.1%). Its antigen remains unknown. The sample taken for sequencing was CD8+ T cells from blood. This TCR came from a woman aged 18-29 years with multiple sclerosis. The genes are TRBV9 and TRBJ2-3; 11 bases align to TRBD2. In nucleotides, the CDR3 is TGTGCCAGCAGCGTAGCGCTAGCGGGGGGAACAGATACGCAGTATTTT. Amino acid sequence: CASSVALAGGTDTQYF.